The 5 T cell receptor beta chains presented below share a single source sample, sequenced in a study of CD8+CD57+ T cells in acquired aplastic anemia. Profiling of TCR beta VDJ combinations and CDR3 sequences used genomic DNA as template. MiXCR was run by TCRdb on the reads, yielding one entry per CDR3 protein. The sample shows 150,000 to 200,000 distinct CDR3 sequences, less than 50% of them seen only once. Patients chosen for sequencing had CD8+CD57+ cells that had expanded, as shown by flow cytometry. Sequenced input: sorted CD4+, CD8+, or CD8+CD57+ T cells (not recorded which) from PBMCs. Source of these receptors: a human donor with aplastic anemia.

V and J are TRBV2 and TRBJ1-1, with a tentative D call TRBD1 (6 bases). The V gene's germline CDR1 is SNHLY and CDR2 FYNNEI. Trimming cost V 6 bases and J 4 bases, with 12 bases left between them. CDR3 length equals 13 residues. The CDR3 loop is CASSRGLGTEAFF. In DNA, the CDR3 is TGTGCCAGCAGCCGGGGGCTTGGCACTGAAGCTTTCTTT.

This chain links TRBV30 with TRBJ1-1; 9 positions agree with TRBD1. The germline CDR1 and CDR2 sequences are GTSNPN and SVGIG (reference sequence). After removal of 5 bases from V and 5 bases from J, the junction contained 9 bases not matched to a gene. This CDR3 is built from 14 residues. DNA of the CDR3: TGTGCCTGGGCTTCGGGACAGGGATATACTGAAGCTTTCTTT. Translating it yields CAWASGQGYTEAFF.

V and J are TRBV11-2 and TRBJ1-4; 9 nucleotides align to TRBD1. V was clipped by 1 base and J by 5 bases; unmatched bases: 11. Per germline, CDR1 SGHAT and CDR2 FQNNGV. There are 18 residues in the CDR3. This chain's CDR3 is CASSLGPRGQGRNEKLFF. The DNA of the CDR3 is TGTGCCAGCAGCTTAGGCCCGAGAGGACAGGGGCGGAATGAAAAACTGTTTTTT.

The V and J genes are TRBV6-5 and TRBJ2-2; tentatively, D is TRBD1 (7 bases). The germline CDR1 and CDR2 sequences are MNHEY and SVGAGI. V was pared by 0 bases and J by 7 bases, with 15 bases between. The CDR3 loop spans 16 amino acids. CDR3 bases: TGTGCCAGCAGTTACTCGAAGGCAGGGGGGCGCGGGGAGCTGTTTTTT. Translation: CASSYSKAGGRGELFF.

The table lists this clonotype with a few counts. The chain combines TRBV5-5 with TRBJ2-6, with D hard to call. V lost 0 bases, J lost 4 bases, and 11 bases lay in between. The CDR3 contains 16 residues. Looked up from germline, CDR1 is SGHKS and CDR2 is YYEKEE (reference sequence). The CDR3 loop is CASSLATHSGANVLTF. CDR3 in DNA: TGTGCCAGCAGCTTGGCCACCCACTCCGGGGCCAACGTCCTGACTTTC.